Listed here are 30 T cell receptor beta chains from one sample, sequenced in a study of PD-1 blockade in classical Hodgkin lymphoma. Here immunoSEQ multiplex PCR was the method, and the copy in TCRdb shows in-frame clones only, minus some. The repertoire holds 15,000 or so clones, with 88% as singletons. Time point specified: cycle 4 day 1 (C4D1), after more than five weeks of nivolumab. Every single patient, without exception, relapsed after autologous stem cell transplantation, and brentuximab vedotin exposure varied. Using magnetic negative selection, the CD4+ T cells were separated out of thawed PBMCs. The sample in question was CD4+ T cells from blood, obtained before the fourth cycle of nivolumab. The receptors shown here come from a human donor with classical Hodgkin lymphoma.

This sequence joins TRBV5-1 and TRBJ2-1; D remains ambiguous. CDR1 and CDR2 from the germline V gene are SGHRS and YFSETQ. This CDR3 has 13 residues. With 1 base removed from V and 6 bases from J, the gap between germline ends came to 8 bases. Here the CDR3 reads CASSLTPVNEQFF. The CDR3 nucleotides are TGCGCCAGCAGCTTGACCCCGGTCAATGAGCAGTTCTTC.

This clone was seen just once. The chain joins TRBV5-6 to TRBJ2-5, with D uncertain. V was shortened by 6 bases and J by 5 bases, with 11 bases between the two germline ends. In germline, CDR1 is SGHDT, CDR2 YYEEEE. The CDR3 is 12 amino acids. For the CDR3, the DNA is TGTGCCAGCACCTTTCGCAGGGAGACCCAGTACTTC. Translating it yields CASTFRRETQYF.

The V call is TRBV27, the J call TRBJ1-4; D unresolved. V dropped 9 bases and J dropped 6 bases, with 14 bases sitting between them. The germline V gene has CDR1 MNHEY and CDR2 SMNVEV (reference sequence). The CDR3 totals 13 residues. CDR3 sequence reads: CAREDTRDEKLFF. In DNA form, the CDR3 reads TGTGCCAGGGAAGACACCCGAGATGAAAAACTGTTTTTT.

This sequence joins TRBV12-5 and TRBJ2-3; perhaps TRBD1 as D (5 bases). Trimming stripped 6 bases from V and 10 bases from J, with 14 bases between. The CDR3 has 12 residues. The V gene's germline CDR1 is LGHNT and CDR2 FRNRAP. This CDR3 is CASGLDSNPQYF. For the CDR3, the DNA is TGTGCTAGTGGCCTTGACAGTAACCCGCAGTATTTT. The full variable domain, with the rest looked up from reference TRBV12-5 and TRBJ2-3, is DARVTQTPRHKVTEMGQEVTMRCQPILGHNTVFWYRQTMMQGLELLAYFRNRAPLDDSGMPKDRFSAEMPDATLATLKIQPSEPRDSAVYFCASGLDSNPQYFGPGTRLTVL.

The rearrangement uses TRBV12-5 and TRBJ1-1; 9 bases line up with TRBD1. CDR3 length equals 16 residues. CDR1 is LGHNT and CDR2 is FRNRAP in the germline V gene. Trimming removed 6 bases from V and 3 bases from J; junction bases left unmatched: 11. Written as DNA, the CDR3 is TGTGCTAGTGGCAAAAAACAGGGGGCGGTCTACACTGAAGCTTTCTTT. Amino acids: CASGKKQGAVYTEAFF. Full variable domain (outside the CDR3, taken from reference TRBV12-5 and TRBJ1-1): DARVTQTPRHKVTEMGQEVTMRCQPILGHNTVFWYRQTMMQGLELLAYFRNRAPLDDSGMPKDRFSAEMPDATLATLKIQPSEPRDSAVYFCASGKKQGAVYTEAFFGQGTRLTVV.

The chain joins TRBV5-4 to TRBJ2-6, with D possibly TRBD1 on 6 matching bases. This CDR3 has 17 residues. The germline V gene encodes CDR1 SGHNT and CDR2 YYREEE (reference sequence). V lost 0 bases, J lost 0 bases, and 10 bases lay in between. The CDR3 DNA follows: TGTGCCAGCAGCTTGGGTGGGGGCAGCTCTGGGGCCAACGTCCTGACTTTC. Amino acids: CASSLGGGSSGANVLTF.

The V and J genes are TRBV10-3 and TRBJ2-3, with D perhaps matching TRBD1 (6 bases). Trimming removed 5 bases at V and 0 bases at J, with 15 bases between. CDR3 length: 16 residues. The germline gives CDR1 ENHRY, CDR2 SYGVKD. The CDR3 bases are TGTGCCATCAGTCCCGACAGGAGTCCTAGCACAGATACGCAGTATTTT. Protein product: CAISPDRSPSTDTQYF.

The J gene is TRBJ2-3, the V gene TRBV5-1, with 12 bases lining up with TRBD2. J lost 5 bases, V lost 2 bases, and 3 bases had no gene match. Germline V gene sequence: CDR1 SGHRS, CDR2 YFSETQ. The CDR3 contains 15 residues. Here the CDR3 DNA reads TGCGCCAGCAGCTTCGGACTAGCGGGATTAGATACGCAGTATTTT. It is translated as CASSFGLAGLDTQYF.

V and J are TRBV18 and TRBJ2-1, with D perhaps matching TRBD2 (6 bases). V was pared by 0 bases and J by 7 bases, with 13 bases between. Germline V gene lookup returns CDR1 KGHSH and CDR2 LQKENI. CDR3 length: 15 amino acids. The CDR3 is CASSPPVSGRNEQFF. The CDR3 DNA sequence: TGTGCCAGCTCACCACCAGTGTCGGGGAGGAATGAGCAGTTCTTC.

The V and J genes are TRBV28 and TRBJ2-1; 15 positions match TRBD2. The V gene's germline CDR1 is MDHEN and CDR2 SYDVKM. J gave up 10 bases and V 6 bases, and 7 bases lay outside the gene matches. The CDR3 runs 15 residues. Here the CDR3 DNA reads TGTGCCAGCAGCCTAACCGGGACTAGCGGGGGGGAGCAGTTCTTC. Translating it yields CASSLTGTSGGEQFF.

As regards this clone: Other DNA sequences in the sample encode the same CDR3. This chain links TRBV18 with TRBJ1-6, with D possibly being TRBD1 (6 bases). This CDR3 spans 14 amino acids. The V gene's germline CDR1 is KGHSH and CDR2 LQKENI. Trimming shortened V by 3 bases and J by 6 bases, and 9 bases separated the two germline ends. CDR3 DNA: TGTGCCAGCTCACCTCTGGACAGTAATTCACCCCTCCACTTT. This encodes CASSPLDSNSPLHF.

The chain recombines TRBV5-1 with TRBJ1-2, with D perhaps matching TRBD1 (5 bases). This CDR3 contains 12 residues. Germline values: CDR1 SGHRS, CDR2 YFSETQ. V was clipped by 8 bases and J by 8 bases, with 16 bases between them. CDR3 in amino acids: CASSAGGKGYTF. DNA of the CDR3: TGCGCCAGTTCAGCTGGGGGGAAAGGCTACACCTTC.

The chain joins TRBV5-1 to TRBJ1-1; no clear D. Germline V CDR1 and CDR2: SGHRS, YFSETQ. Trimming removed 1 base from V and 0 bases from J, with 4 bases in between. The CDR3 sequence is 13 residues long. CDR3 amino acids: CASSLNMNTEAFF. The CDR3 coding sequence is TGCGCCAGCAGCTTGAACATGAACACTGAAGCTTTCTTT.

V usage is TRBV12-1 and J usage is TRBJ2-3; the table's TRBD2 call for D was not verified on the DNA. TRBV12-1 is flagged as a pseudogene. The CDR3 totals 13 residues. CDR3: CASSFLGLFPRYF. The DNA of the CDR3 is TGTGCCAGCAGCTTCCTCGGACTATTTCCTCGGTATTTT.

This clone was picked up a small number of times. This rearrangement joins TRBV9 to TRBJ2-5; no firm D call. The CDR3 runs 13 residues. The V gene lost 0 bases and the J gene lost 5 bases, with 8 bases spanning the gap. Germline CDR1 and CDR2: SGDLS and YYNGEE. CDR3 sequence: CASSVGVGETQYF. CDR3 DNA: TGTGCCAGCAGCGTAGGGGTTGGGGAGACCCAGTACTTC.

The CDR3 reads CAWSVPGGSLHEQYF. The CDR3 coding sequence is TGTGCCTGGAGTGTACCGGGGGGGAGTCTCCACGAGCAGTACTTC. The V gene is TRBV30, the J gene TRBJ2-7; 8 bases are a match to TRBD2. The germline CDR1 and CDR2 sequences are GTSNPN and SVGIG (reference sequence). CDR3 length: 15 residues. Trimming took 0 bases from V and 5 from J; bases not matched to a gene: 9.

V usage is TRBV28 and J usage is TRBJ2-1; D gene unclear. The CDR3 contains 14 residues. Germline V gene sequence: CDR1 MDHEN, CDR2 SYDVKM. The V end lost 5 bases, the J end lost 4 bases, and 12 bases lay between the germline ends. DNA for the CDR3: TGTGCCAGCAGTCCCTCTTTCCCTTACAATGAGCAGTTCTTC. The encoded protein is CASSPSFPYNEQFF.

Regarding this clone: Within the sample, other DNA sequences also encode this same CDR3. V and J are TRBV28 and TRBJ1-2, with a weak D call TRBD1 (5 bases). Trimming removed 3 bases from V and 4 bases from J, with 6 bases in between. This CDR3 is 12 amino acids long. CDR1 is MDHEN and CDR2 is SYDVKM in the germline V gene. The CDR3 sequence: CASSLRGYGYTF. The CDR3 DNA reads TGTGCCAGCAGTTTGAGGGGCTATGGCTACACCTTC.

The chain is built from TRBV11-2 and TRBJ1-2, with 9 nucleotides matching TRBD1. Germline V gene data show CDR1 as SGHAT and CDR2 as FQNNGV. Losses at the gene ends were 4 bases for V and 3 bases for J; bases not matched to a gene: 9. The CDR3 spans 16 residues. CDR3 sequence: CASSSRGGQGYYGYTF. The CDR3 nucleotides are TGTGCCAGCAGCTCCCGGGGGGGACAGGGCTACTATGGCTACACCTTC.

This chain links TRBV7-3 with TRBJ2-3; 16 bases align to TRBD2. This CDR3 contains 17 residues. Losses at the gene ends were 4 bases for V and 3 bases for J; bases not matched to a gene: 4. Germline V gene sequence: CDR1 SGHTA, CDR2 FQGTGA. In DNA form, the CDR3 reads TGTGCCAGCAGCTCGGGACTAGCGGGGGGGTTGACAGATACGCAGTATTTT. This encodes CASSSGLAGGLTDTQYF.

The chain uses TRBV30 and TRBJ2-7, with no clear D. The germline gives CDR1 GTSNPN, CDR2 SVGIG (reference sequence). Trimming cost V 0 bases and J 6 bases, with 9 bases left between them. The CDR3 has 12 amino acids. This chain's CDR3 is CAWSVLIGEQYF. The DNA for the CDR3 is TGTGCCTGGAGTGTACTTATAGGCGAGCAGTACTTC.

This clone appeared a single time. This chain uses TRBV19 with TRBJ2-1, with TRBD2 identical over 7 bases. CDR3 length: 17 amino acids. V was clipped by 4 bases and J by 2 bases; unmatched bases: 11. The germline gives CDR1 LNHDA, CDR2 SQIVND (reference sequence). CDR3 coding DNA: TGTGCCAGTAGTAATGATTTCGGCGGGGGAACCTACAATGAGCAGTTCTTC. Amino acids: CASSNDFGGGTYNEQFF.

The rearrangement uses TRBV5-6 and TRBJ2-1; D may match TRBD1 or TRBD2 (5 bases each). The CDR3 extends over 15 amino acids. V dropped 8 bases and J dropped 4 bases, with 19 bases sitting between them. Germline V gene sequence: CDR1 SGHDT, CDR2 YYEEEE. CDR3 nucleotide sequence: TGTGCCAGACCGGATCGGGGACCTACTTACAATGAGCAGTTCTTC. It specifies CARPDRGPTYNEQFF. Variable domain in full (rest from reference TRBV5-6 and TRBJ2-1): DAGVTQSPTHLIKTRGQQVTLRCSPKSGHDTVSWYQQALGQGPQFIFQYYEEEERQRGNFPDRFSGHQFPNYSSELNVNALLLGDSALYLCARPDRGPTYNEQFFGPGTRLTVL.

About this clone itself: This CDR3 is also generated by other DNA sequences in the sample. This sequence joins TRBV19 and TRBJ2-5; 11 nucleotides match TRBD2. The CDR3 has 16 residues. V was pared by 6 bases and J by 2 bases, with 8 bases of the junction left unmatched. Germline lookup yields CDR1 LNHDA and CDR2 SQIVND (reference sequence). CDR3: CASSSLRTSGQETQYF. The CDR3 bases are TGTGCCAGTAGCAGCCTCCGGACTAGCGGGCAAGAGACCCAGTACTTC.

The chain combines TRBV5-1 with TRBJ2-7; TRBD1 is a possible D gene (5 bases). Germline CDR1 reads SGHRS; CDR2 reads YFSETQ. This CDR3 has 14 residues. Trimming left V 4 bases short and J 2 bases short, with 13 bases between. CDR3 loop: CASSPARVTYEQYF. The CDR3 nucleotides read TGCGCCAGCAGCCCGGCCAGGGTAACCTACGAGCAGTACTTC.

This rearrangement joins TRBV5-1 to TRBJ1-2, with D hard to call. Germline CDR1 is SGHRS and CDR2 is YFSETQ. V was clipped by 9 bases and J by 2 bases, with 17 bases between them. This CDR3 has 14 residues. The CDR3 region is CATRETVLNYGYTF. CDR3 nucleotides: TGCGCCACCAGAGAGACCGTACTGAACTATGGCTACACCTTC.

The chain has TRBV7-6 and TRBJ2-5; D gene uncertain. The V and J ends lost 0 bases and 5 bases respectively, with 7 bases between them. The CDR3 has 13 residues. The germline V gene encodes CDR1 SGHVS and CDR2 FNYEAQ. The CDR3, as DNA: TGTGCCAGCAGCTTAGCTATCACGGAGACCCAGTACTTC. Amino acids: CASSLAITETQYF.

The genes are TRBV30 and TRBJ2-4; D may be TRBD2 (6 bases). This CDR3 is 16 amino acids long. The germline V and J ends were trimmed by 2 bases and 0 bases, with 14 bases remaining between them. Germline V gene sequence: CDR1 GTSNPN, CDR2 SVGIG (reference sequence). The CDR3 DNA reads TGTGCCTGGAGTTGGGGAGGAATACTAGCCAAAAACATTCAGTACTTC. Residues: CAWSWGGILAKNIQYF.

The gene calls are TRBV5-1 and TRBJ1-4; 10 nucleotides align to TRBD1. The CDR3 is made up of 15 amino acids. The V gene end was trimmed by 3 bases and the J gene end by 7 bases; junction bases not matched to a gene: 6. Germline values: CDR1 SGHRS, CDR2 YFSETQ. CDR3 DNA: TGCGCCAGCAGCTCCACCGGGACAGGGGTTGAAAAACTGTTTTTT. It is translated as CASSSTGTGVEKLFF.

The rearrangement joins TRBV7-3 to TRBJ2-5; D is tentatively TRBD1 or TRBD2 (5 bases each). The CDR3 has 17 amino acids. V lost 2 bases and J 4 bases, leaving 20 bases between the germline ends. Germline CDR1 and CDR2: SGHTA and FQGTGA. CDR3 residues: CASSLGTTKGSGETQYF. The CDR3 DNA is TGTGCCAGCAGCTTAGGTACAACCAAGGGGAGCGGAGAGACCCAGTACTTC.